Following are 8 T cell receptor beta chains from one sample sequenced in a study of CD8+ T cells in alopecia areata (dated by TCRdb to the late 2010s). Receptor libraries were prepared by the immunoSEQ multiplex PCR assay. For TCR sequencing, RNA was extracted from every sample and reverse transcribed into cDNA to serve as template. TCRdb took this table from immuneACCESS and kept in-frame rearrangements with V and J called. Such tables lack part of the clones; where checked against another copy, unresolved V genes explain under half of the gap, and the rest is unexplained. The sample table contains more than 95,000 clones; only one count was recorded for around 50% of them. Together, the top ten hold over 9.5% of the sample. Material: NKG2D-low CD8+ T cells sorted from blood. Read against the paper, the sample's cell subset or site label means: sorted CD8+ NKG2D-low blood T cells. The origin of the receptors is a human donor with alopecia areata.

The rearrangement uses TRBV30 and TRBJ2-1, with 7 bases that match TRBD1. The CDR3 runs 12 residues. Germline values: CDR1 GTSNPN, CDR2 SVGIG (reference sequence). The V and J ends lost 3 bases and 5 bases, in that order; junction bases with no gene match: 1. The CDR3 DNA is TGTGCCTGGAGCCAGGGGGACAATGAGCAGTTCTTC. It is translated as CAWSQGDNEQFF.

The chain has TRBV6-5 and TRBJ2-1; D gene uncertain. Germline values: CDR1 MNHEY, CDR2 SVGAGI. Trimming pared 10 bases from V and 6 bases from J, leaving 16 bases between. The CDR3 is made up of 13 amino acids. The CDR3 region is CATRLGRSNEQFF. The CDR3 DNA is TGTGCCACTCGCCTCGGACGGAGCAATGAGCAGTTCTTC.

A remark on this clone: Other DNA sequences of this sample code for an identical CDR3. The V gene is TRBV29-1, the J gene TRBJ2-7; no firm D call. V was trimmed by 1 base and J by 4 bases, leaving 5 bases between them. The germline V gene encodes CDR1 SQVTM and CDR2 ANQGSEA. This CDR3 comprises 11 residues. In DNA, the CDR3 is TGCAGCGTTGAAGTTGGTTACGAGCAGTACTTC. Its translation is CSVEVGYEQYF.

This chain links TRBV5-1 with TRBJ2-2; weak D call: TRBD1 (6 bases). The germline gives CDR1 SGHRS, CDR2 YFSETQ. The CDR3 extends over 13 amino acids. Trimming took 4 bases from V and 7 from J, leaving 11 bases between them. In DNA form, the CDR3 reads TGCGCCAGCAGCGAACAGGGATTCGGGGAGCTGTTTTTT. It translates to CASSEQGFGELFF.

Only one count was recorded for this clone. The J gene is TRBJ2-1, the V gene TRBV5-1; 7 bases fit TRBD1. The V gene's germline CDR1 is SGHRS and CDR2 YFSETQ. The CDR3 is 13 residues long. V lost 3 bases, J lost 5 bases, and 2 bases stayed unmatched. In DNA, the CDR3 is TGCGCCAGCAGCTGGACAGGAAACAATGAGCAGTTCTTC. The encoded protein is CASSWTGNNEQFF. The variable domain in full, with the rest retrieved from reference TRBV5-1 and TRBJ2-1, is KAGVTQTPRYLIKTRGQQVTLSCSPISGHRSVSWYQQTPGQGLQFLFEYFSETQRNKGNFPGRFSGRQFSNSRSEMNVSTLELGDSALYLCASSWTGNNEQFFGPGTRLTVL.

The V call is TRBV11-2, the J call TRBJ2-7; TRBD1 agrees at 8 bases. CDR3 length: 15 amino acids. Germline V gene sequence: CDR1 SGHAT, CDR2 FQNNGV. With 4 bases clipped from V and 2 bases from J, the junction kept 7 bases outside the gene matches. The DNA of the CDR3 is TGTGCCAGCAGCTCATCACAGGGGGAGCCCTACGAGCAGTACTTC. Translation: CASSSSQGEPYEQYF.

This chain joins TRBV15 and TRBJ1-1, with D possibly being TRBD1 (6 bases). CDR1 and CDR2 (germline): LNHNV, YYDKDF (reference sequence). Deletions cut 1 base from V and 0 bases from J, with 12 bases between. The CDR3 consists of 16 residues. In DNA, the CDR3 is TGTGCCACCAGCAGAGCAGGACAGCCCATGAACACTGAAGCTTTCTTT. Its protein product is CATSRAGQPMNTEAFF.

A word on this clone: Other DNA sequences in the sample encode the same CDR3. The chain recombines TRBV4-2 with TRBJ2-7; D remains ambiguous. CDR1 is LGHNA, CDR2 YNFKEQ, per germline. Trimming left V 0 bases short and J 2 bases short, with 2 bases between. The CDR3 consists of 12 residues. The CDR3 is CASSQDPYEQYF. DNA of the CDR3: TGTGCCAGCAGCCAAGATCCCTACGAGCAGTACTTC.